Here is one T cell receptor (beta chain) with its context. Profiling relied on immunoSEQ multiplex PCR, and the TCRdb table lists in-frame clones only, not all of them. The data show about 250,000 clones, roughly 84% seen once. This record belongs to a study of blood T cell repertoires in COVID-19. The CDR3 length is 15 residues. Looked up from germline, CDR1 is SEHNR and CDR2 is FQNEAQ (reference sequence). V dropped 5 bases and J dropped 5; count of bases not matched to a gene: 6. The chain joins TRBV7-9 to TRBJ1-1; TRBD1 agrees at 12 bases. This receptor was identified in a woman between 40 and 50 years old who had recovered from COVID-19. Sample: peripheral blood. CDR3 coding DNA: TGTGCCAGCAGCCCCGGGACAGGGGGCAGGACTGAAGCTTTCTTT. Protein product: CASSPGTGGRTEAFF.